One sample yielded the 28 T cell receptor beta chains listed below, sequenced in a study of T cell repertoires in cytomegalovirus infection. MiXCR, run by TCRdb on the reads, gives a single entry per CDR3 protein. The profile shows about 240,000 distinct CDR3 sequences, 9% to 15% of them singletons. Material for sequencing was PBMCs. Receptor source: a human donor in good health (CMV status not recorded). Some clones in this sample may be carry-over from other donors' samples.

This clonotype was observed many times. The J gene is TRBJ2-7, the V gene TRBV6-1; D unclear. The CDR3 consists of 13 residues. Germline CDR1 and CDR2: MNHNS and SASEGT. The germline V and J ends were trimmed by 9 bases and 6 bases, with 18 bases remaining between them. CDR3 DNA: TGTGCCAGTCCTACCCCCCAGGATCGCGAGCAGTACTTC. This gives the protein CASPTPQDREQYF.

V gene TRBV12-5 combines with J gene TRBJ2-5, with 15 bases fitting TRBD2. The CDR3 totals 15 residues. The V gene end was trimmed by 6 bases and the J gene end by 4 bases; junction bases not matched to a gene: 3. Germline V gives CDR1 LGHNT, CDR2 FRNRAP. CDR3 residues: CASGPGLAGGETQYF. As DNA, the CDR3 is TGTGCTAGTGGCCCGGGACTAGCGGGAGGAGAGACCCAGTACTTC.

This clonotype showed up just a few times. This rearrangement joins TRBV28 to TRBJ1-2; 8 bases match TRBD1. CDR1 and CDR2 from the germline V gene are MDHEN and SYDVKM. CDR3 length equals 14 residues. V lost 6 bases, J lost 4 bases, and 7 bases stayed unmatched. CDR3 loop: CASRRGQGTYGYTF. CDR3 sequence (DNA): TGTGCCAGCAGACGCGGACAGGGAACCTATGGCTACACCTTC.

This clonotype was seen just once. This sequence joins TRBV29-1 and TRBJ2-7; TRBD2 might be the D (5 bases). This CDR3 has 12 amino acids. Trimming took 8 bases from V and 4 from J, leaving 15 bases between them. The V gene's germline CDR1 is SQVTM and CDR2 ANQGSEA. The CDR3, as DNA: TGCAGCTACGGGGAGACGGCATACGAGCAGTACTTC. Translated, it gives CSYGETAYEQYF.

This clonotype has a handful of counts. CDR3 loop: CVSQALGTGREAFF. The CDR3 DNA reads as TGTGTCAGCCAGGCACTAGGGACAGGGCGGGAAGCTTTCTTT. This chain joins TRBV19 and TRBJ1-1, with 9 bases that match TRBD1. This CDR3 is 14 amino acids long. Germline values: CDR1 LNHDA, CDR2 SQIVND (reference sequence).

In regard to this clonotype: The junction departs from germline at one end; a sequencing error may be responsible. The chain recombines TRBV29-1 with TRBJ2-2, with TRBD2 identical over 13 bases. The CDR3 runs to 14 residues. Germline V gene sequence: CDR1 SQVTM, CDR2 ANQGSEA. CDR3 sequence (DNA): TGCAGCGTTGGACTAGCGGGGGGCACCGGGGACCTGTTTTTT. This gives the protein CSVGLAGGTGDLFF.

For this clonotype: With a much larger clone just one base away, this may be a read error. The final CDR3 position lacks the conserved phenylalanine or tryptophan, pointing to a likely read error. The chain combines TRBV12-3 or TRBV12-4 with TRBJ1-1, with a weak D call TRBD1 (5 bases). The CDR3 loop spans 14 amino acids. The germline V and J ends were trimmed by 2 bases and 6 bases, with 13 bases remaining between them. The CDR3 region is CASSLMGGKAEAFL. For the CDR3, the DNA is TGTGCCAGCAGTTTAATGGGGGGAAAGGCTGAAGCTTTCTTG.

This rearrangement joins TRBV29-1 to TRBJ1-2; no clear D. The ends were cut back, 7 bases at V and 7 bases at J, with 13 bases in the middle. The CDR3 is 11 amino acids. Looked up from germline, CDR1 is SQVTM and CDR2 is ANQGSEA. Here the CDR3 reads CSAAGDAGYTF. The CDR3 DNA sequence: TGCAGCGCCGCAGGAGATGCTGGCTACACCTTC.

This clonotype was counted many times. The chain couples TRBV7-2 to TRBJ1-2; D perhaps matches TRBD1 (6 bases). CDR1 and CDR2 from the germline V gene are SGHTA and FQGNSA. The V and J ends lost 8 bases and 5 bases respectively, with 18 bases between them. The CDR3 sequence is 14 residues long. The CDR3 reads CASLPSGQPYGYTF. The CDR3 DNA sequence: TGTGCCAGCCTCCCAAGTGGACAGCCTTATGGCTACACCTTC.

Many counts were recorded for this clonotype. The chain combines TRBV20-1 with TRBJ2-1; 11 bases line up with TRBD2. The ends lost 2 bases at V and 4 bases at J; junction bases unmatched: 4. The V gene's germline CDR1 is DFQATT and CDR2 SNEGSKA (reference sequence). This CDR3 comprises 15 residues. CDR3 residues: CSARPLAGGYNEQFF. The CDR3 nucleotides read TGCAGTGCTAGACCCCTAGCGGGAGGATACAATGAGCAGTTCTTC.

The rearrangement joins TRBV20-1 to TRBJ1-4, with 7 nucleotides matching TRBD1. The J segment lost 6 bases and the V segment lost 6 bases, leaving 4 bases of the junction unmatched. The CDR3 has 12 residues. Germline V CDR1 and CDR2: DFQATT, SNEGSKA (reference sequence). CDR3 nucleotide sequence: TGCAGTGCCAACAGGGGCGATGAAAAACTGTTTTTT. Translating it yields CSANRGDEKLFF.

This clonotype was counted at least ten times. The V gene is TRBV27, the J gene TRBJ2-7; 15 nucleotides line up with TRBD2. The ends lost 7 bases at V and 1 base at J; junction bases unmatched: 11. CDR3 size: 18 residues. Germline V lookup: CDR1 MNHEY, CDR2 SMNVEV (reference sequence). This CDR3 is CASIPLGLAGGLSYEQYF. The CDR3 nucleotides are TGTGCCAGCATACCTTTGGGACTAGCGGGAGGTCTATCCTACGAGCAGTACTTC.

This clonotype was found many times. One junction end does not reproduce the germline sequence, and a read error may be involved. J is TRBJ2-3 and V is TRBV10-3, with a weak D call TRBD2 (6 bases). Germline lookup yields CDR1 ENHRY and CDR2 SYGVKD. The CDR3 is 15 residues long. CDR3 sequence (DNA): TGTGCCATCAGCGGGGGAATCGCCGGCACGGATACGCAGTATTTT. The encoded protein is CAISGGIAGTDTQYF.

This clonotype was seen ten or more times. The chain has TRBV7-3 and TRBJ2-3; D gene uncertain. V was cut by 0 bases and J by 0 bases, with 10 bases left in between. Per the germline V gene, CDR1 is SGHTA and CDR2 is FQGTGA. The CDR3 is made up of 16 amino acids. CDR3 residues: CASSLTGGQSTDTQYF. The CDR3 nucleotides are TGTGCCAGCAGCTTAACGGGCGGCCAAAGCACAGATACGCAGTATTTT.

V usage is TRBV19 and J usage is TRBJ2-5; TRBD1 matches at 8 bases. Germline loops: CDR1 LNHDA, CDR2 SQIVND (reference sequence). Germline trimming cut 4 bases from V and 7 bases from J; bases unmatched to any gene: 5. The CDR3 length is 13 residues. CDR3 in amino acids: CASSTGQGGTQYF. As DNA, the CDR3 is TGTGCCAGTAGTACAGGACAGGGTGGGACCCAGTACTTC.

This clonotype occurred many times. The chain recombines TRBV28 with TRBJ2-1; 14 positions match TRBD2. V was clipped by 5 bases and J by 6 bases; unmatched bases: 6. Germline CDR1 is MDHEN and CDR2 is SYDVKM. This CDR3 comprises 16 residues. CDR3 nucleotides: TGTGCCAGCAGTCCAGGGGGACTAGCGGGAGCCAATGAGCAGTTCTTC. This translates into CASSPGGLAGANEQFF.

V usage is TRBV20-1 and J usage is TRBJ1-2, with D maybe TRBD1 (6 bases). V gave up 6 bases and J gave up 4 bases, with 24 bases separating them. Germline lookup yields CDR1 DFQATT and CDR2 SNEGSKA (reference sequence). The CDR3 loop spans 16 amino acids. The CDR3 loop is CSADHLPGGRVYGYTF. CDR3 nucleotides: TGCAGTGCGGACCACCTCCCGGGGGGCAGGGTCTATGGCTACACCTTC.

This clonotype has a count of ten or more. This rearrangement joins TRBV11-3 to TRBJ2-1; 10 bases match TRBD2. With V trimmed by 4 bases and J by 6 bases, 9 bases remained unmatched. Germline V CDR1 and CDR2: SGHNT, YENEEA. This CDR3 region has 16 residues. In DNA form, the CDR3 reads TGTGCCAGCAGCTCCTCTAGCGGGAGTGAGGGCAATGAGCAGTTCTTC. The encoded protein is CASSSSSGSEGNEQFF. The whole variable domain, remainder taken from reference TRBV11-3 and TRBJ2-1, is EAGVVQSPRYKIIEKKQPVAFWCNPISGHNTLYWYLQNLGQGPELLIRYENEEAVDDSQLPKDRFSAERLKGVDSTLKIQPAELGDSAVYLCASSSSSGSEGNEQFFGPGTRLTVL.

This clonotype was detected many times. V gene TRBV7-2 combines with J gene TRBJ1-5, with no clear D. V lost 5 bases and J 2 bases, leaving 10 bases between the germline ends. CDR1 is SGHTA and CDR2 is FQGNSA in the germline V gene. This CDR3 has 14 amino acids. The CDR3 protein is CASSPGVGNQPQHF. The CDR3 region has the DNA TGTGCCAGCAGCCCTGGGGTGGGCAATCAGCCCCAGCATTTT. Looking up the rest from reference TRBV7-2 and TRBJ1-5 gives the full variable domain: GAGVSQSPSNKVTEKGKDVELRCDPISGHTALYWYRQSLGQGLEFLIYFQGNSAPDKSGLPSDRFSAERTGGSVSTLTIQRTQQEDSAVYLCASSPGVGNQPQHFGDGTRLSIL.

This clonotype was picked up many times. V gene TRBV7-2 combines with J gene TRBJ1-4, with TRBD1 matching over 9 bases. CDR1 is SGHTA and CDR2 is FQGNSA in the germline V gene. Trimming at V came to 5 bases and at J to 7 bases, leaving 5 bases not matched to a gene. The CDR3 spans 14 residues. The CDR3 sequence: CASSPGQGLEKLFF. The CDR3 bases are TGTGCCAGCAGCCCCGGACAGGGGCTTGAAAAACTGTTTTTT.

CDR3: CSARDRVVRNEKLFF. In DNA, the CDR3 is TGCAGTGCTAGAGATCGGGTAGTCCGAAATGAAAAACTGTTTTTT. The chain joins TRBV20-1 to TRBJ1-4; D is uncertain. Germline V CDR1 and CDR2: DFQATT, SNEGSKA (reference sequence). This CDR3 is 15 amino acids long. V gave up 0 bases and J gave up 5 bases, with 13 bases separating them.

This sequence joins TRBV5-5 and TRBJ2-4; maybe TRBD2 (7 bases). CDR1 is SGHKS and CDR2 is YYEKEE in the germline V gene (reference sequence). V shed 0 bases and J shed 7 bases, with 14 bases lying between them. The CDR3 runs to 15 residues. Here the CDR3 DNA reads TGTGCCAGCAGCTTGGCCAAGGGGGGGCAGAACATTCAGTACTTC. It yields the protein CASSLAKGGQNIQYF.

This clonotype was counted many times. CDR3 in DNA: TGTGCCAGCAGCTTGAACAGCGCAGACTCTGGGGCCAACGTCCTGACTTTC. The encoded protein is CASSLNSADSGANVLTF. The J gene is TRBJ2-6, the V gene TRBV5-4; D gene unclear. The CDR3 is made up of 17 amino acids. V lost 1 base and J 0 bases, leaving 11 bases between the germline ends. Germline CDR1 and CDR2: SGHNT and YYREEE (reference sequence).

The chain links TRBV19 to TRBJ2-4; 8 bases line up with TRBD1. The V segment lost 3 bases and the J segment 3 bases; nucleotides outside the gene matches: 4. Germline values: CDR1 LNHDA, CDR2 SQIVND (reference sequence). The CDR3 sequence is 15 residues long. The CDR3 protein is CASSIRTGRKNIQYF. CDR3 coding DNA: TGTGCCAGTAGTATCCGGACAGGGCGCAAAAACATTCAGTACTTC.

This chain uses TRBV2 with TRBJ2-1, with D possibly being TRBD1 (6 bases). Trimming left V 2 bases short and J 7 bases short, with 12 bases between. The length of the CDR3 is 14 residues. Germline V gene lookup returns CDR1 SNHLY and CDR2 FYNNEI. The CDR3 DNA follows: TGTGCCAGCAGTGAACAGGGGCGGGCGAATGAGCAGTTCTTC. It yields the protein CASSEQGRANEQFF.

At least ten counts were recorded for this clonotype. This chain connects TRBV7-8 to TRBJ2-3; TRBD2 might be the D (6 bases). CDR1 SGHVS and CDR2 FQNEAQ come from the germline V gene. This CDR3 region has 14 residues. V was clipped by 2 bases and J by 2 bases, with 8 bases between them. This CDR3 reads CASSLRENTDTQYF. The CDR3 DNA reads TGTGCCAGCAGCTTACGGGAGAACACAGATACGCAGTATTTT. The variable domain in full, completed from reference TRBV7-8 and TRBJ2-3, reads GAGVSQSPRYKVAKRGQDVALRCDPISGHVSLFWYQQALGQGPEFLTYFQNEAQLDKSGLPSDRFFAERPEGSVSTLKIQRTQQEDSAVYLCASSLRENTDTQYFGPGTRLTVL.

This clonotype was recorded at least ten times. CDR3: CASSLAGNSLSNQPQHF. The CDR3 DNA is TGTGCCAGCAGCTTAGCAGGGAATAGCCTGAGCAATCAGCCCCAGCATTTT. The chain joins TRBV7-8 to TRBJ1-5; D not resolved. CDR3 length equals 17 residues. Between the trimmed V and J ends, which lost 0 bases and 1 base, there was a span of 13 bases. In germline, CDR1 is SGHVS, CDR2 FQNEAQ.

V usage is TRBV20-1 and J usage is TRBJ1-2, with 9 bases that match TRBD1. Trimming cost V 6 bases and J 8 bases; bases outside gene matches: 7. The CDR3 is 12 residues long. Germline V CDR1 and CDR2: DFQATT, SNEGSKA (reference sequence). CDR3 bases: TGCAGTGCCATAAAAGACAGGGGGGGCTACACCTTC. It specifies CSAIKDRGGYTF.